Included here is one T cell receptor beta chain sequence, with context. This table comes from immunoSEQ multiplex PCR, and its TCRdb copy is limited to in-frame clones, with some not included. This repertoire shows under 300,000 clones, 81% found once; its top ten account for under 3%. This CDR3 contains 13 residues. Trimming pared 1 base from V and 0 bases from J, leaving 7 bases between. CDR1 SQVTM and CDR2 ANQGSEA come from the germline V gene. This sample is part of a study of blood T cell repertoires in COVID-19. The genes are TRBV29-1 and TRBJ2-7, with a possible D match to TRBD2 (5 bases). The material sequenced was peripheral blood. The clonotype was recovered from a woman aged 55-70 years with active or convalescent COVID-19. The CDR3 loop reads CSVEGESSYEQYF. As DNA, the CDR3 is TGCAGCGTTGAAGGGGAGAGCTCCTACGAGCAGTACTTC.